These T cell receptor beta chains were read from a single sample in a study of STAT5B mutations in CD4+ large granular lymphocyte leukemia. TCRdb's copy holds only in-frame clones and misses some; the assay was immunoSEQ multiplex PCR. The table shows 48,000 or so clones, with roughly 72% occurring only once. The sequenced material came from CD4+ T cells from blood buffy coats. The receptor source for this set is a human donor in good health. Both conserved end residues are part of each CDR3. The D gene is left open where the match is weak. Part of the rows lack a size; the others show once, few, many or a class for expanded clones.

length: 14; V: TRBV30; size: -; J: TRBJ1-3; D: -; CDR3: CAWSVGDGGNTIYF; DNA: TGTGCCTGGAGTGTCGGGGACGGAGGAAACACCATATATTTT
length: 15; V: TRBV27; size: -; J: TRBJ1-5; D: -; CDR3: CASSLTGQAYQPQHF; DNA: TGTGCCAGCAGTCTTACTGGCCAGGCGTATCAGCCCCAGCATTTT
length: 12; V: TRBV5-1; size: -; J: TRBJ2-5; D: -; CDR3: CASSTSFETQYF; DNA: TGCGCCAGCAGCACCTCGTTCGAGACCCAGTACTTC
length: 15; V: TRBV19; size: -; J: TRBJ2-2; D: -; CDR3: CASSMTVANTGELFF; DNA: TGTGCCAGTAGTATGACTGTTGCGAACACCGGGGAGCTGTTTTTT
length: 13; V: TRBV29-1; size: -; J: TRBJ1-3; D: TRBD1; CDR3: CSVKDRETNTIYF; DNA: TGCAGCGTGAAGGACAGGGAGACAAACACCATATATTTT
length: 12; V: TRBV18; size: -; J: TRBJ2-1; D: -; CDR3: CASSDYVNEQFF; DNA: TGTGCCAGCTCAGACTACGTCAATGAGCAGTTCTTC
length: 13; V: TRBV6-5; size: few; J: TRBJ1-5; D: -; CDR3: CASSFRNNQPQHF; DNA: TGTGCCAGCAGTTTCAGGAACAATCAGCCCCAGCATTTT
length: 14; V: TRBV6-6; size: -; J: TRBJ1-6; D: -; CDR3: CASSSSIPGSPLHF; DNA: TGTGCCAGCAGTTCCAGTATACCCGGTTCACCCCTCCACTTT
length: 14; V: TRBV29-1; size: -; J: TRBJ1-1; D: -; CDR3: CSAGSGTPYAEAFF; DNA: TGCAGCGCCGGGTCTGGGACACCCTACGCTGAAGCTTTCTTT
length: 15; V: TRBV4-1; size: -; J: TRBJ2-7; D: -; CDR3: CASSPSGHVADEQYF; DNA: TGCGCCAGCAGCCCATCCGGACATGTTGCCGACGAGCAGTACTTC
length: 14; V: TRBV18; size: -; J: TRBJ2-5; D: -; CDR3: CASSPGQFQETQYF; DNA: TGTGCCAGCTCACCCGGGCAGTTCCAAGAGACCCAGTACTTC
length: 15; V: TRBV6-5; size: -; J: TRBJ2-1; D: TRBD2; CDR3: CASKLEVAGYNEQFF; DNA: TGTGCCAGCAAGCTCGAGGTAGCGGGGTACAATGAGCAGTTCTTC
length: 16; V: TRBV5-1; size: -; J: TRBJ1-2; D: -; CDR3: CASSFGVADAGYGYTF; DNA: TGCGCCAGCAGCTTCGGGGTGGCTGACGCTGGCTATGGCTACACCTTC
length: 14; V: TRBV10-3; size: -; J: TRBJ2-2; D: TRBD1; CDR3: CAISRTGGTGELFF; DNA: TGTGCCATCAGCCGGACAGGGGGGACCGGGGAGCTGTTTTTT
length: 15; V: TRBV6-4; size: -; J: TRBJ2-6; D: -; CDR3: CASSDTNSGANVLTF; DNA: TGTGCCAGCAGTGACACAAACTCTGGGGCCAACGTCCTGACTTTC
length: 14; V: TRBV5-4; size: -; J: TRBJ2-7; D: -; CDR3: CASSFGTRTYEQYF; DNA: TGTGCCAGCAGCTTTGGAACTCGGACCTACGAGCAGTACTTC
length: 16; V: TRBV7-2; size: -; J: TRBJ1-2; D: TRBD1; CDR3: CASSLKGQGNNYGYTF; DNA: TGTGCCAGCAGCTTAAAGGGACAGGGGAATAACTATGGCTACACCTTC
length: 16; V: TRBV30; size: once; J: TRBJ2-7; D: TRBD1; CDR3: CAWSVPGTGSSYEQYF; DNA: TGTGCCTGGAGTGTACCCGGGACAGGGAGCTCCTACGAGCAGTACTTC
length: 14; V: TRBV10-3; size: -; J: TRBJ2-1; D: -; CDR3: CATNWGRQGDEQFF; DNA: TGTGCCACCAACTGGGGGCGCCAAGGGGATGAGCAGTTCTTC
length: 12; V: TRBV2; size: -; J: TRBJ2-4; D: -; CDR3: CASSEVEGTRYF; DNA: TGTGCCAGCAGTGAAGTCGAAGGGACTCGGTACTTC
length: 15; V: TRBV5-4; size: few; J: TRBJ1-6; D: TRBD1; CDR3: CASSFGDRVASPLHF; DNA: TGTGCCAGCAGCTTCGGGGACAGGGTTGCTTCACCCCTCCACTTT
length: 14; V: TRBV5-5; size: -; J: TRBJ2-7; D: TRBD1; CDR3: CASSPTGPSYEQYF; DNA: TGTGCCAGCAGCCCGACAGGGCCCTCCTACGAGCAGTACTTC
length: 16; V: TRBV4-2; size: -; J: TRBJ2-3; D: TRBD2; CDR3: CASSQELAGNTDTQYF; DNA: TGTGCCAGCAGCCAAGAACTAGCGGGGAACACAGATACGCAGTATTTT
length: 16; V: TRBV11-2; size: -; J: TRBJ2-3; D: TRBD1; CDR3: CASSYDRGLGTDTQYF; DNA: TGTGCCAGCAGCTACGACAGGGGTCTAGGCACAGATACGCAGTATTTT
length: 14; V: TRBV9; size: -; J: TRBJ1-6; D: -; CDR3: CASSVAVGNSPLHF; DNA: TGTGCCAGCAGCGTAGCGGTGGGTAATTCACCCCTCCACTTT
length: 17; V: TRBV10-3; size: -; J: TRBJ2-3; D: TRBD2; CDR3: CAISESGLAGGGDTQYF; DNA: TGTGCCATCAGTGAGTCGGGACTAGCGGGGGGTGGAGATACGCAGTATTTT
length: 16; V: TRBV10-3; size: -; J: TRBJ2-1; D: TRBD2; CDR3: CAISEPSGGAKNEQFF; DNA: TGTGCCATCAGTGAGCCTAGCGGGGGGGCCAAGAATGAGCAGTTCTTC
length: 14; V: TRBV28; size: -; J: TRBJ2-7; D: TRBD1; CDR3: CASSLWGQGREQYF; DNA: TGTGCCAGCAGTCTTTGGGGACAGGGGAGGGAGCAGTACTTC
length: 15; V: TRBV28; size: -; J: TRBJ1-5; D: TRBD1; CDR3: CASSLPDRSNQPQHF; DNA: TGTGCCAGCAGTTTGCCGGACAGGAGCAATCAGCCCCAGCATTTT
length: 14; V: TRBV6-5; size: -; J: TRBJ1-1; D: -; CDR3: CASSYSQTNTEAFF; DNA: TGTGCCAGCAGTTACTCGCAGACGAACACTGAAGCTTTCTTT
length: 16; V: TRBV2; size: -; J: TRBJ2-5; D: -; CDR3: CASREGTGHSQETQYF; DNA: TGTGCCAGCAGGGAGGGGACGGGCCATTCCCAAGAGACCCAGTACTTC
length: 13; V: TRBV5-6; size: once; J: TRBJ2-7; D: -; CDR3: CASSKGHLYEQYF; DNA: TGTGCCAGCAGCAAGGGACACCTTTACGAGCAGTACTTC
length: 14; V: TRBV18; size: -; J: TRBJ1-4; D: -; CDR3: CASSLSRGNEKLFF; DNA: TGTGCCAGCTCACTCTCCCGGGGTAATGAAAAACTGTTTTTT
length: 16; V: TRBV5-1; size: -; J: TRBJ1-1; D: -; CDR3: CASSLDLPRQNTEAFF; DNA: TGCGCCAGCAGCTTGGATCTCCCGCGTCAAAACACTGAAGCTTTCTTT
length: 11; V: TRBV7-9; size: -; J: TRBJ1-1; D: -; CDR3: CASSWSTEAFF; DNA: TGTGCCAGCAGCTGGTCCACTGAAGCTTTCTTT
length: 16; V: TRBV7-6; size: -; J: TRBJ2-1; D: TRBD1; CDR3: CASSGGSGQGYNEQFF; DNA: TGTGCCAGCTCGGGTGGGTCGGGACAGGGTTACAATGAGCAGTTCTTC
length: 13; V: TRBV2; size: -; J: TRBJ1-2; D: -; CDR3: CASSEGGNYGYTF; DNA: TGTGCCAGCAGTGAGGGGGGTAACTATGGCTACACCTTC
length: 18; V: TRBV7-2; size: -; J: TRBJ2-7; D: -; CDR3: CASSSPVYGASSGGEQYF; DNA: TGTGCCAGCAGCTCTCCGGTCTATGGGGCCTCATCTGGGGGCGAGCAGTACTTC
length: 15; V: TRBV30; size: -; J: TRBJ2-5; D: TRBD2; CDR3: CAWSPGTSNQETQYF; DNA: TGTGCCTGGAGCCCTGGGACTAGTAACCAAGAGACCCAGTACTTC
length: 17; V: TRBV4-2; size: -; J: TRBJ2-3; D: -; CDR3: CASSRSGSPTSTDTQYF; DNA: TGTGCCAGCAGCCGGAGCGGGTCGCCGACTAGCACAGATACGCAGTATTTT
length: 15; V: TRBV11-1; size: -; J: TRBJ1-1; D: TRBD1; CDR3: CASSYRTGANTEAFF; DNA: TGTGCCAGCAGTTACCGGACAGGGGCGAACACTGAAGCTTTCTTT
length: 16; V: TRBV11-2; size: -; J: TRBJ2-5; D: TRBD2; CDR3: CASSPQLAGAQETQYF; DNA: TGTGCCAGCAGCCCCCAATTAGCGGGGGCCCAAGAGACCCAGTACTTC
length: 14; V: TRBV5-6; size: -; J: TRBJ2-1; D: -; CDR3: CASSLVPGNNEQFF; DNA: TGTGCCAGCAGCTTGGTACCGGGAAACAATGAGCAGTTCTTC
length: 15; V: TRBV5-1; size: -; J: TRBJ2-1; D: TRBD2; CDR3: CASSLGVAGLDEQFF; DNA: TGCGCCAGCAGCTTGGGGGTAGCGGGGCTTGATGAGCAGTTCTTC
length: 16; V: TRBV10-3; size: -; J: TRBJ2-3; D: TRBD2; CDR3: CAISMTSGGRTDTQYF; DNA: TGTGCCATCAGCATGACTAGCGGGGGTCGCACAGATACGCAGTATTTT
length: 13; V: TRBV7-3; size: few; J: TRBJ1-6; D: -; CDR3: CASSQQGNSPLHF; DNA: TGTGCCAGCAGCCAGCAGGGGAATTCACCCCTCCACTTT
length: 11; V: TRBV6-1; size: few; J: TRBJ1-1; D: TRBD1; CDR3: CASPGGYEAFF; DNA: TGTGCCAGCCCAGGGGGCTATGAAGCTTTCTTT
length: 15; V: TRBV10-3; size: -; J: TRBJ2-7; D: TRBD2; CDR3: CAISDDLSSGGKQYF; DNA: TGTGCCATCAGTGACGACTTGTCCAGCGGGGGAAAGCAGTACTTC
length: 12; V: TRBV6-5; size: -; J: TRBJ1-6; D: -; CDR3: CASWTAGEPLHF; DNA: TGTGCCAGCTGGACGGCCGGCGAACCCCTCCACTTT
length: 15; V: TRBV11-1; size: -; J: TRBJ1-1; D: TRBD1; CDR3: CASSTATGGKTEAFF; DNA: TGTGCCAGCAGCACCGCGACAGGGGGTAAGACTGAAGCTTTCTTT
length: 13; V: TRBV6-1; size: once; J: TRBJ2-5; D: TRBD2; CDR3: CASRLAGQETQYF; DNA: TGTGCCAGCAGACTAGCGGGACAAGAGACCCAGTACTTC
length: 13; V: TRBV7-3; size: once; J: TRBJ2-1; D: -; CDR3: CASSLTPQPGRFF; DNA: TGTGCCAGCAGCTTAACCCCCCAGCCAGGGCGGTTCTTC
length: 19; V: TRBV5-4; size: once; J: TRBJ1-1; D: TRBD1; CDR3: CASSSSIPGQGAGNTEAFF; DNA: TGTGCCAGCAGCTCCTCAATCCCGGGACAGGGGGCTGGAAACACTGAAGCTTTCTTT
length: 13; V: TRBV28; size: once; J: TRBJ1-2; D: TRBD1; CDR3: CASQTGQRDGYTF; DNA: TGTGCCAGCCAGACAGGGCAAAGAGACGGCTACACCTTC
length: 14; V: TRBV7-2; size: few; J: TRBJ1-1; D: -; CDR3: CASSSSSGRREAFF; DNA: TGTGCCAGCAGCTCCTCCTCGGGCAGACGAGAAGCTTTCTTT
length: 14; V: TRBV2; size: -; J: TRBJ2-1; D: -; CDR3: CASSDSPSWLGQFF; DNA: TGTGCCAGCAGTGACAGCCCGTCTTGGCTCGGGCAGTTCTTC